A selection of T cell receptor beta chains follows, all from one sample in a study of metastatic and nonmetastatic thyroid tumors. With MiXCR, TCRdb reprocessed the PCR reads. In the table there are about 30,000 clones, about a third of which are singletons. Sequenced: tumor tissue. The receptor set was obtained from a female donor with papillary thyroid cancer or a benign thyroid nodule (not recorded which). Some clones in this sample may be carry-over from other donors' samples. The CDR3 runs from the conserved cysteine through the conserved F or W. The D gene is left open where the match is weak. Some rows mark clone size as missing; the rest say once, few, many or name a class of expanded clone.

V	D	size	J	DNA	CDR3
TRBV19	NA	few	TRBJ1-2	TGTGCCAGTAGTATAAATTACAGGGACTATGGCTACACCTTC	CASSINYRDYGYTF
TRBV19	NA	medium-sized	TRBJ1-2	TGTGCCAGTAGTATACTTCCAGGACGAACTAACTATGGCTACACCTTC	CASSILPGRTNYGYTF
TRBV12-3/TRBV12-4	NA	NA	TRBJ2-3	TGTGCCAGCAGTAGCGAAAAACAGGCCGGTACGCAGTATTTT	CASSSEKQAGTQYF
TRBV20-1	TRBD1	few	TRBJ2-7	TGCAGTGCCAACTGGAAGGGGGCCTCCTACGAGCAGTACTTC	CSANWKGASYEQYF
TRBV28	NA	NA	TRBJ1-3	TGTGCCAGCAGTGGCGGGGGGGGCTCTGGAAACACCATATATTTT	CASSGGGGSGNTIYF
TRBV7-8	NA	NA	TRBJ2-7	TGTGCCAGCAGCTTAGCGCCCAGGTCTGGTGAGCAGTACTTC	CASSLAPRSGEQYF
TRBV20-1	NA	once	TRBJ2-7	TGCAGTGCCTTACATCTAGGGCCTTCAGGGGTCGAGCAGTACTTC	CSALHLGPSGVEQYF
TRBV5-1	NA	NA	TRBJ2-7	TGCGCCAGCAGCTTTGCGAGGAGCTCCTACGAGCAGTACTTC	CASSFARSSYEQYF
TRBV24-1	TRBD2	NA	TRBJ2-1	TGTGCCACCAGTGATTTTGGACTAGCGGGAAAACACAATGAGCAGTTCTTC	CATSDFGLAGKHNEQFF
TRBV10-1	NA	few	TRBJ2-2	TGCGCCAGCAGTGAGGGACACACGAACACCGGGGAGCTGTTTTTT	CASSEGHTNTGELFF
TRBV30	NA	NA	TRBJ1-2	TGTGCCTGGAGTGAGAAGTGGGGCTACACCTTC	CAWSEKWGYTF
TRBV6-1	NA	few	TRBJ2-2	TGTGCCAGCAGAGGAGGGACCGGGGAGCTGTTTTTT	CASRGGTGELFF
TRBV24-1	NA	NA	TRBJ2-3	TGTGCCACCAGTGATTCGTGGGCGGATACGCAGTATTTT	CATSDSWADTQYF
TRBV6-6	NA	few	TRBJ2-3	TGTGCCAGCAGTTACTCCGGGACGACTACAGATACGCAGTATTTT	CASSYSGTTTDTQYF
TRBV27	NA	NA	TRBJ2-7	TGTGCCAGCAGTTTATCGAACACCTACTACGAGCAGTACTTC	CASSLSNTYYEQYF
TRBV6-1	NA	many	TRBJ1-2	TGTGCCAGCGGTCCGGGCCCCAACTATGGCTACACCTTC	CASGPGPNYGYTF
TRBV19	NA	NA	TRBJ1-3	TGTGCCAGTAGTTGGAGGGAAGCTGGAAACACCATATATTTT	CASSWREAGNTIYF
TRBV6-4	TRBD1	few	TRBJ1-6	TGTGCCAGCAGTGAGGACAGGGATAATTCACCCCTCCACTTT	CASSEDRDNSPLHF
TRBV20-1	TRBD2	NA	TRBJ2-3	TGCAGTGCTAGAGATGGGAGGGCGGGCACAGATACGCAGTATTTT	CSARDGRAGTDTQYF
TRBV10-3	TRBD1	few	TRBJ1-2	TGTGCCATCAGTGAGCGGGGACAGGGACTTGTTGGGGGCTACACCTTC	CAISERGQGLVGGYTF
TRBV7-9	NA	medium-sized	TRBJ1-1	TGTGCCAGCAGCTTAGACGGGGCCTCGACAAAAGCTTTCTTT	CASSLDGASTKAFF
TRBV6-1	TRBD1	few	TRBJ1-3	TGTGCCAGCAGTGTCTCGACAGGGGCCGGAAACACCATATATTTT	CASSVSTGAGNTIYF
TRBV19	TRBD1	NA	TRBJ2-1	TGTGCCAGTAGTGTTGCTGGGACAGGCCTCAATGAGCAGTTCTTC	CASSVAGTGLNEQFF
TRBV6-2/TRBV6-3	TRBD2	NA	TRBJ2-3	TGTGCCAGCAGTTACATAGCGGGGGCAGATACGCAGTATTTT	CASSYIAGADTQYF
TRBV20-1	NA	NA	TRBJ2-7	TGCAGTGCGGGGGGGCAGGGGAGTATATCCTACGAGCAGTACTTC	CSAGGQGSISYEQYF
TRBV12-3/TRBV12-4	NA	NA	TRBJ2-2	TGTGCCAGCAGTCACGACTATTCACCGAACACCGGGGAGCTGTTTTTT	CASSHDYSPNTGELFF